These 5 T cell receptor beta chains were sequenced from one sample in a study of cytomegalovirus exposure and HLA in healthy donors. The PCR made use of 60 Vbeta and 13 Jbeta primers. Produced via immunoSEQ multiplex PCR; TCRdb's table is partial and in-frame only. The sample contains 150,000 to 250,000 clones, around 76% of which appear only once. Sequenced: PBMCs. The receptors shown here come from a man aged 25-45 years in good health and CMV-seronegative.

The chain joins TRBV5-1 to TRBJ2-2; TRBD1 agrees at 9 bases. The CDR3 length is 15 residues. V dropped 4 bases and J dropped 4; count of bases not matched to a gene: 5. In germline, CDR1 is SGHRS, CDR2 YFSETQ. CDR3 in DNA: TGCGCCAGCAGCCGGACAGGGGTTGGCACCGGGGAGCTGTTTTTT. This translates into CASSRTGVGTGELFF.

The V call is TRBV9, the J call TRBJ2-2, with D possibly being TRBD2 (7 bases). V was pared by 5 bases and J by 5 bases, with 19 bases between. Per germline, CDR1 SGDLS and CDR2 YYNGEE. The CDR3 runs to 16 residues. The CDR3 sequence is CASSRRGGRGTGELFF. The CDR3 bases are TGTGCCAGCAGTAGGAGGGGGGGGCGAGGGACCGGGGAGCTGTTTTTT.

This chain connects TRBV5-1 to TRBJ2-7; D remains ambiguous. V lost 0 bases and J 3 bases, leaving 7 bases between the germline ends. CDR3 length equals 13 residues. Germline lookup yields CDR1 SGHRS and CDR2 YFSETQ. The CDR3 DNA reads TGCGCCAGCAGCTTGGGGCCTGACTACGAGCAGTACTTC. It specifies CASSLGPDYEQYF.

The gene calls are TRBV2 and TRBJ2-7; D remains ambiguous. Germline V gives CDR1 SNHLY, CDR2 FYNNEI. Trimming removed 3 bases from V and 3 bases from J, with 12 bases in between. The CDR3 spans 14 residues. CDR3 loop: CASSETKYIYEQYF. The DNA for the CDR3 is TGTGCCAGCAGTGAGACAAAATATATCTACGAGCAGTACTTC.

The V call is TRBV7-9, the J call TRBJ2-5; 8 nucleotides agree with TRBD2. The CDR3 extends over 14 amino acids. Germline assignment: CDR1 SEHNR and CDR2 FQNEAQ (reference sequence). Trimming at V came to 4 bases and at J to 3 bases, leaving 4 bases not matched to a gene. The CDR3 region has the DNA TGTGCCAGCAGCTCCAGCGGGAGTGAAGAGACCCAGTACTTC. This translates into CASSSSGSEETQYF.